The 21 T cell receptor beta chains below were found in one sample sequenced in a study of blood T cell repertoires in COVID-19 (dated by TCRdb to between 2020 and 2021). The method was the immunoSEQ multiplex PCR assay. What TCRdb holds here is the immuneACCESS table cut down to in-frame rearrangements. Part of the clones is not present; checked against another copy, under half of the missing clones reflect an unresolved V gene, and the others are unexplained. This sample holds about 150,000 clones; about 83% were observed only once. The leading ten clones occupy about 2.5% of the sample. Sequencing input: peripheral blood. The receptors shown here come from a woman older than 75 with COVID-19, enrolled during active disease.

This rearrangement joins TRBV7-9 to TRBJ1-4, with 10 bases that match TRBD1. This CDR3 has 14 residues. Germline V gene data show CDR1 as SEHNR and CDR2 as FQNEAQ (reference sequence). With 5 bases clipped from V and 7 bases from J, the junction kept 4 bases outside the gene matches. The CDR3 loop reads CASSRGQGGEKLFF. CDR3 in DNA: TGTGCCAGCAGCCGAGGACAGGGGGGTGAAAAACTGTTTTTT.

The V call is TRBV4-1, the J call TRBJ2-7; TRBD2 aligns across 7 bases. V trimming: 4 bases; J trimming: 1 base; junction bases outside the gene matches: 10. The CDR3 spans 16 residues. The V gene's germline CDR1 is MGHRA and CDR2 YSYEKL. CDR3 residues: CASSRPNPSGSYEQYF. In DNA form, the CDR3 reads TGCGCCAGCAGCCGCCCGAACCCTAGCGGTTCCTACGAGCAGTACTTC.

The genes are TRBV23-1 and TRBJ1-5; weak D call: TRBD1 (5 bases). TRBV23-1 qualifies as an ORF whose function is uncertain. CDR3 length: 16 residues. Trimming removed 2 bases at V and 2 bases at J, with 13 bases between. The CDR3 protein is CASSQRQFARNQPQHF. The CDR3 DNA sequence: TGCGCCAGCAGTCAAAGACAGTTCGCGCGCAATCAGCCCCAGCATTTT.

The chain is built from TRBV4-1 and TRBJ2-7; D is possibly TRBD1 (7 bases). Germline V gene lookup returns CDR1 MGHRA and CDR2 YSYEKL. This CDR3 is 15 amino acids long. V lost 5 bases, J lost 2 bases, and 16 bases lay in between. This chain's CDR3 is CASSWRGTEPYEQYF. CDR3 DNA sequence: TGCGCCAGCAGCTGGCGCGGGACAGAACCCTACGAGCAGTACTTC.

V and J are TRBV18 and TRBJ2-6, with a tentative D call TRBD1 (5 bases). The germline CDR1 and CDR2 sequences are KGHSH and LQKENI. The CDR3 sequence is 16 residues long. Trimming pared 3 bases from V and 1 base from J, leaving 10 bases between. CDR3 nucleotide sequence: TGTGCCAGCTCACCGACCTCAGGGTCTGGGGCCAACGTCCTGACTTTC. Residues: CASSPTSGSGANVLTF.

The rearrangement uses TRBV24-1 and TRBJ1-5, with 10 bases fitting TRBD1. CDR3 length equals 18 residues. Germline V lookup: CDR1 KGHDR, CDR2 SFDVKD. V lost 4 bases, J lost 0 bases, and 8 bases stayed unmatched. Written as DNA, the CDR3 is TGTGCCACCAGTGACCGGGGACAGGGGTTTAGTAGCAATCAGCCCCAGCATTTT. Protein sequence: CATSDRGQGFSSNQPQHF.

The chain carries TRBV7-9 and TRBJ2-3; D gene uncertain. Trimming pared 4 bases from V and 6 bases from J, leaving 8 bases between. Germline V CDR1 and CDR2: SEHNR, FQNEAQ (reference sequence). This CDR3 contains 12 residues. The chain's CDR3 is CASSSSLDTQYF. DNA of the CDR3: TGTGCCAGCAGCTCGTCCCTTGATACGCAGTATTTT.

The genes are TRBV4-1 and TRBJ2-1, with D possibly TRBD2 on 6 matching bases. CDR3 length equals 14 residues. The germline V gene encodes CDR1 MGHRA and CDR2 YSYEKL. V lost 4 bases and J 7 bases, leaving 14 bases between the germline ends. This chain's CDR3 is CASSLQTRGNEQFF. CDR3 DNA: TGCGCCAGCAGCCTTCAAACCCGGGGGAATGAGCAGTTCTTC.

The rearrangement links TRBV28 to TRBJ1-3; D perhaps matches TRBD1 (6 bases). Trimming cost V 2 bases and J 4 bases, with 12 bases left between them. Germline assignment: CDR1 MDHEN and CDR2 SYDVKM. The length of the CDR3 is 15 residues. CDR3 nucleotide sequence: TGTGCCAGCAGTTTAAGAATTGGGGGCGGAAACACCATATATTTT. Protein sequence: CASSLRIGGGNTIYF.

This sequence joins TRBV6-2 or TRBV6-3 and TRBJ1-4; D unclear. Germline V CDR1 and CDR2: MNHEY, SVGEGT. V lost 5 bases and J 8 bases, leaving 12 bases between the germline ends. The CDR3 totals 13 residues. In DNA, the CDR3 is TGTGCCAGCAGTGCGGGCCTGGAGGAAAAACTGTTTTTT. Translating gives CASSAGLEEKLFF.

The chain joins TRBV5-4 to TRBJ2-7, with D possibly TRBD1 on 6 matching bases. The CDR3 runs 14 residues. Trimming shortened V by 2 bases and J by 6 bases, and 15 bases separated the two germline ends. Germline values: CDR1 SGHNT, CDR2 YYREEE (reference sequence). The CDR3 protein is CASSFQGKGPEQYF. The CDR3 coding sequence is TGTGCCAGCAGCTTCCAGGGGAAGGGGCCCGAGCAGTACTTC.

This clone was picked up one time. V usage is TRBV5-4 and J usage is TRBJ2-1; D is possibly TRBD2 (6 bases). V was clipped by 2 bases and J by 2 bases, with 8 bases between them. This CDR3 is 14 amino acids long. Germline loops: CDR1 SGHNT, CDR2 YYREEE (reference sequence). The CDR3 DNA reads as TGTGCCAGCAGCTTACTAGCCGCCTACAATGAGCAGTTCTTC. It is translated as CASSLLAAYNEQFF.

With respect to this clone: This sequence may be a read error, since a much larger clone differs from it by one base. The chain recombines TRBV13 with TRBJ2-7; D remains unclear. The germline V and J ends were trimmed by 1 base and 5 bases, with 3 bases remaining between them. CDR3 length: 11 residues. From germline, CDR1 is PRHDT and CDR2 FYEKMQ (reference sequence). DNA of the CDR3: TGTGCCAGCAGCTTAGCGGACGAGCAGTACTTC. This encodes CASSLADEQYF.

This clone was found once. The chain combines TRBV7-8 with TRBJ1-1; tentatively, D is TRBD1 (6 bases). V lost 6 bases and J lost 6, with 14 bases in between. Germline V gives CDR1 SGHVS, CDR2 FQNEAQ. CDR3 size: 13 residues. CDR3 loop: CASRLAQGAEAFF. The CDR3 nucleotides are TGTGCCAGCAGACTCGCACAGGGAGCTGAAGCTTTCTTT.

This rearrangement joins TRBV10-3 to TRBJ2-1; 7 bases map to TRBD1. In germline, CDR1 is ENHRY, CDR2 SYGVKD. This CDR3 is built from 17 residues. The V gene end was trimmed by 4 bases and the J gene end by 2 bases; junction bases not matched to a gene: 11. CDR3: CAISVSAGTVPYNEQFF. The CDR3 DNA is TGTGCCATCAGTGTTTCGGCCGGGACAGTCCCCTACAATGAGCAGTTCTTC.

This chain connects TRBV7-3 to TRBJ1-1; possibly TRBD1 for D (5 bases). This CDR3 has 14 amino acids. The germline CDR1 and CDR2 sequences are SGHTA and FQGTGA. Trimming cost V 1 base and J 4 bases, with 10 bases left between them. The CDR3 DNA is TGTGCCAGCAGCTTAAACCCGGGGGTCACTGAAGCTTTCTTT. It yields the protein CASSLNPGVTEAFF. The variable domain in full, with the rest retrieved from reference TRBV7-3 and TRBJ1-1, is GAGVSQTPSNKVTEKGKYVELRCDPISGHTALYWYRQSLGQGPEFLIYFQGTGAADDSGLPNDRFFAVRPEGSVSTLKIQRTERGDSAVYLCASSLNPGVTEAFFGQGTRLTVV.

As for this clone: The same CDR3 arises from other DNA sequences in this sample as well. The chain uses TRBV18 and TRBJ2-7, with D perhaps TRBD1 (5 bases). Germline assignment: CDR1 KGHSH and CDR2 LQKENI. The CDR3 sequence is 16 residues long. Trimming removed 2 bases at V and 0 bases at J, with 14 bases between. The chain's CDR3 is CASSPRGGQVSYEQYF. CDR3 DNA: TGTGCCAGCTCACCAAGGGGTGGGCAGGTCTCCTACGAGCAGTACTTC.

The chain uses TRBV30 and TRBJ2-7, with TRBD1 identical over 7 bases. This CDR3 region has 13 residues. CDR1 is GTSNPN, CDR2 SVGIG, per germline (reference sequence). With V trimmed by 3 bases and J by 4 bases, 6 bases remained unmatched. CDR3 sequence (DNA): TGTGCCTGGAGAACGACAGGGTGGTACGAGCAGTACTTC. Translated, it gives CAWRTTGWYEQYF.

The gene calls are TRBV6-2 or TRBV6-3 and TRBJ2-4; D might be TRBD1 (5 bases). CDR3 size: 16 residues. Deletions cut 0 bases from V and 0 bases from J, with 9 bases between. CDR1 MNHEY and CDR2 SVGEGT come from the germline V gene. The CDR3 spells CASSYSDSLAKNIQYF. The CDR3 DNA reads as TGTGCCAGCAGTTACTCCGACAGTCTAGCCAAAAACATTCAGTACTTC.

This chain joins TRBV7-8 and TRBJ2-5; 9 bases line up with TRBD2. The J segment lost 3 bases and the V segment lost 1 base, leaving 9 bases of the junction unmatched. This CDR3 contains 17 residues. CDR1 is SGHVS, CDR2 FQNEAQ, per germline. CDR3 DNA: TGTGCCAGCAGCTTAGGGGATCTAGCGGGACCAAAAGAGACCCAGTACTTC. This translates into CASSLGDLAGPKETQYF.

The gene calls are TRBV19 and TRBJ1-2; 7 nucleotides line up with TRBD1. Germline lookup yields CDR1 LNHDA and CDR2 SQIVND (reference sequence). This CDR3 comprises 14 residues. The V and J ends lost 4 bases and 8 bases, in that order; junction bases with no gene match: 10. CDR3: CASSTDRDLRGYTF. Here the CDR3 DNA reads TGTGCCAGTAGTACCGACAGGGACCTGCGGGGCTACACCTTC.